This TCR beta chain was sequenced during a study of cytomegalovirus exposure and HLA in healthy donors (dated by TCRdb to the late 2010s). In terms of the full investigation: In an earlier analysis of several hundred of the donors, 276 Gb of sequence data and 90 million to 130 million unique TCR beta sequences from 150 million to 200 million T cells were reported. To decide whether each TCR beta V gene segment behaved as functional or pseudogenic, an earlier analysis of approximately 590 of the donors relied on high-throughput TCR beta sequencing. Both class I and class II loci were covered by HLA typing, at four-digit resolution. Donor age, sex, ethnicity and CMV serostatus were collected together with the repertoire data. High-throughput TCR immunosequencing, statistical association of individual TCRs with disease status, and machine learning were combined to predict cytomegalovirus infection status. The number of typed donors differed by locus: about 629-630 for A, B, C, DRB1 and DQB1; approximately 520 for DQA1; 606 for DPA1; and approximately 450 for DPB1. A later analysis re-analyzed previously published TCR beta repertoires from 550 to 700 donors and added high-resolution HLA genotyping to study TCR occurrence patterns. Using immunosequencing, the study profiled T cell repertoires from about 650 subjects and related those repertoires to cytomegalovirus serostatus. All discovery cohort repertoires had been generated on a single sequencing platform. An early release that covered 640 HLA-typed donors contained about 300 gigabases of sequencing data and 85 million to 100 million unique TCR sequences. A separate validation cohort of roughly 120 different subjects was used in addition to the roughly 700-subject first cohort. On average, roughly 250,000 unique TCR beta nucleotide sequences were sequenced per donor among a few hundred genotyped donors of the cohort, with about 19% of those sequences being non-productive. Rather than drawing on any new phenotypic data, the later analysis identified candidate immune exposures from TCR beta sequences and the way those sequences occurred across donors. A handful of DR-DQ haplotypes were treated as single units for association and clustering because of strong linkage in the cohort. A later genetic analysis used genome-wide SNP genotypes for about 65% of the 666 donors, treating that subset as a discovery cohort. The genetic ancestry cluster associated with self-reported Caucasian donors included over 80% of the roughly 360 genotyped donors. The study was designed to test whether signatures of past pathogen exposure could be identified by cataloging public T cell receptors. The full study reports these points: It was suggested by the authors that the approach could potentially be generalized to other disease states and immunological phenotypes. The 87-base-pair reads could not distinguish some IMGT-functional V segments, including TRBV6-2 and TRBV6-3, so those segments were excluded. A cluster of highly shared sequence variants was judged likely to represent a technical artifact of the sequencing pipeline. Linkage disequilibrium might explain the correlated functional status among segregating V segments, but an unknown experimental factor could not be excluded. HLA typing was unavailable for some donors at each locus, so association tests used only the typed subset. A later genetic analysis associated a missense DCLRE1C variant with V-gene and J-gene trimming of TCR beta chains, and an independent cohort replicated the association. In a later analysis, HLA-associated TCR beta chains showed more clonal expansion and lower generation probabilities than non-associated chains that were equally common. This cohort had only TCR beta chains sequenced, and the lack of alpha or paired-chain data limited which features could be detected. The classifier was reported to diagnose cytomegalovirus status with high specificity and sensitivity in both the original cohort and the validation cohort. Three of the identified cytomegalovirus-associated TCR beta chains were confirmed in vitro to be specific for cytomegalovirus antigens. Because counts were too low, about 18 rarely observed V segments, including chromosome 9 orphons, were excluded from the earlier analysis of 587 of the donors. An earlier analysis of approximately 530 of the donors showed that most TCR beta V segments appeared in productive rearrangements either about 87% or about 30% of the time, which broadly matched IMGT annotations. The presence/absence analyses assumed that sequencing depth was roughly uniform across donors, and that assumption may not be true. CMV serostatus was the only immune exposure information available for the cohort. When HLA alleles, especially DR and DQ, strongly co-occurred, attributing TCR associations to individual alleles was difficult. Most TCR sequences were seen in very few donors, while some public TCRs were found in many individuals. Most CMV-associated TCR beta chains appeared to be HLA-restricted in a later analysis, and the HLA associations seemed to be driven largely by CMV exposure. In a later analysis, 16,951 TCR beta sequences were associated with specific HLA alleles at a false discovery rate of 0.05. A later genetic analysis reported fewer N-insertions in productive TCRs among donors in an Asian-associated ancestry cluster than the roughly 620-donor mean. According to a later analysis, TCR association rates differed among HLA loci, with DRB1 alleles showing the most associated TCRs and HLA-C alleles showing the fewest. In the study, 150 to 200 TCR beta chains were listed as associated with cytomegalovirus. A further reported finding was that TCR beta sequences accurately predicted the HLA-A and HLA-B alleles for most subjects in the first cohort. In a later analysis, several top co-occurrence clusters were reported to appear linked to parvovirus B19, influenza, CMV and Epstein-Barr virus.

The CDR3 has 13 amino acids, counting the end cysteine and phenylalanine. Only the CDR3 region is kept as DNA, spanning 39 bases read in frame from base 1. For CDR1 and CDR2, the germline V gene (reference sequence) lists LNHNV and YYDKDF. To prepare the library, the immunoSEQ multiplex PCR assay was applied. The multiplex PCR relied on a mix of 60 forward primers for TCR Vbeta segments and 13 reverse primers for TCR Jbeta segments. The CDR3 region of rearranged TCR beta genes was amplified from genomic DNA by a multiplex PCR assay. Amplified TCR beta libraries were sequenced as 87-base-pair reads on the Illumina HiSeq System. In the paper's pipeline: A later analysis tallied 75 million to 95 million unique TCR beta chains across the 700 or so repertoires, and some 12 million of those chains were shared by two or more donors. A nearest-neighbor algorithm error-corrected the raw reads and collapsed the reads into unique sequences, merging closely related sequences to remove PCR and sequencing errors. V, D and J gene segments were assigned by aligning CDR3 sequences to IMGT reference sequences. For a sequence to be retained, at least a six-nucleotide match to both a V gene segment and a J gene segment was required. Rearrangements were called productive when the CDR3 lacked stop codons and stayed in frame with V and J; all others were non-productive. Following IMGT convention, CDR3 was defined as the stretch from the second conserved V-encoded cysteine up to the conserved J-encoded phenylalanine. In an earlier analysis of 587 of the donors, sequences lacking an unambiguous match to a single V gene segment were excluded. An earlier analysis of 450 to 650 of the donors called V segments functional above 56.7% productive rearrangements and segregating when the between-donor standard deviation exceeded 5%. A statistical classification framework was built for diagnosing cytomegalovirus status from the catalog of TCR beta chain sequences. A later analysis assigned V and J genes by comparing TCR nucleotide sequences with IMGT/GENE-DB human TR gene sequences. In a later analysis, CDR3 sequences and most-parsimonious VDJ recombination scenarios were assigned using the TCRdist pipeline. In a later analysis, every TCR beta chain was defined by the combination of its CDR3 amino acid sequence and its V-gene family, and reads without a unique V-gene family were dropped. In a later analysis, 500 to 650 highly shared, low-generation-probability nucleotide sequences were removed to address suspected cross-contamination and a sequencing artifact. A later analysis calculated a clonal expansion index for each public chain from normalized within-repertoire ranks of inferred template counts. In a later analysis, generation probabilities were computed with a VDJ recombination model fitted to out-of-frame rearrangements, and the resulting probabilities were checked against IGoR. In a later analysis, TCR-TCR, TCR-HLA and TCR-CMV co-occurrence was scored with hypergeometric tests, and a repertoire-size bias correction was applied to TCR pairs. False discovery rates were estimated in a later analysis by permuting HLA or CMV assignments 20 times. In a later analysis, co-occurring TCRs were grouped with DBSCAN, and TCRdist sequence similarity was added when clustering was performed within HLA-allele-positive subsets. Repertoires with fewer than 30,000 or more than 120,000 public chains, plus five repertoires with anomalous nucleotide sharing, were excluded from co-occurrence clustering. Drawn from immuneACCESS, this table holds only the in-frame rearrangements with V and J called that TCRdb kept. Clones are partly lost; checked studies trace under half to an unresolved V gene and leave the rest unexplained. D and trimming come from the DNA, and the V and J calls and clone size come from that table. The sample has around 200,000 clones on record, around 70% of them singletons. The ten largest clonotypes hold roughly 2.5% of the sample.

The cohort comprised fewer than 700 healthy bone marrow donors. All cohort members were sampled while nominally healthy, although unrecorded immune exposures were likely present. The donor tested CMV seropositive and was one of the 289 seropositive cohort members. A peripheral blood sample was collected from each donor, and TCR beta sequencing was performed on peripheral blood mononuclear cells. The Qiagen DNeasy Blood Extraction Kit was used to extract genomic DNA from the blood cell samples. This clone has only a few counts. Its antigen remains undetermined. An end of the junction does not agree with germline; a read error may underlie this. Other DNA sequences in this specimen translate into the identical CDR3.

Rearrangement joined TRBV15 to TRBJ1-4; 10 nucleotides in the junction match TRBD1. Sequencing was carried out using PBMCs. The clonotype was recovered from a man aged 35 to 55 in good health and CMV-seropositive. CDR3 reads: CATSRDRGEKLFF. The nucleotides read TGTGCCACCAGCCGGGACAGGGGTGAAAAACTATTTTTT.